This TCR beta chain was recovered during a study of T cell responses to AZD1222 COVID-19 vaccine. Study details: Pooled together were second doses at about 4 or about 12 weeks.

A word on this clone: The antigen is not known.

The CDR3 extends over 14 amino acids. Trimming shortened V by 1 base and J by 5 bases, and 8 bases separated the two germline ends. The germline V gene has CDR1 SGHAT and CDR2 FQNNGV. Study-level points and caveats: The reported proportion of spike-specific TCRs targeting unmutated variant regions was nearly half.

The table came from immunoSEQ multiplex PCR; TCRdb's copy has only in-frame clones and leaves some out. The table includes around 90,000 clones, nearly 90% detected once. Material: peripheral blood, obtained on day 0 of AZD1222 vaccination. V and J are TRBV11-2 and TRBJ2-2; D is uncertain. The clonotype originates from an adult in good health. Here the CDR3 reads CASSLAPPTGELFF. In DNA, the CDR3 is TGTGCCAGCAGCTTAGCCCCCCCGACCGGGGAGCTGTTTTTT. Filled out from reference TRBV11-2 and TRBJ2-2, the complete variable domain reads EAGVAQSPRYKIIEKRQSVAFWCNPISGHATLYWYQQILGQGPKLLIQFQNNGVVDDSQLPKDRFSAERLKGVDSTLKIQPAKLEDSAVYLCASSLAPPTGELFFGEGSRLTVL.